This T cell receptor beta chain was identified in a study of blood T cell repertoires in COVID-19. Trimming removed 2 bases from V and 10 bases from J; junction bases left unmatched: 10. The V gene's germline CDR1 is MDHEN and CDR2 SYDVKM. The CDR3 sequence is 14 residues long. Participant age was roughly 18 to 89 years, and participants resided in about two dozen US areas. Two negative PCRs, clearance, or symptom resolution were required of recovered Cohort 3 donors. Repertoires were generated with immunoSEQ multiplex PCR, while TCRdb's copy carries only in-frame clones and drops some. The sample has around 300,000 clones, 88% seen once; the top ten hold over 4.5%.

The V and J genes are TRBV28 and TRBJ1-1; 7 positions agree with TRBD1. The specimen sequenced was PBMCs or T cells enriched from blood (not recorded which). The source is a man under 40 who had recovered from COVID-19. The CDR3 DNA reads TGTGCCAGCAGTTTAAGAACAGGGGATAGGCGAGCTTTCTTT. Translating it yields CASSLRTGDRRAFF.